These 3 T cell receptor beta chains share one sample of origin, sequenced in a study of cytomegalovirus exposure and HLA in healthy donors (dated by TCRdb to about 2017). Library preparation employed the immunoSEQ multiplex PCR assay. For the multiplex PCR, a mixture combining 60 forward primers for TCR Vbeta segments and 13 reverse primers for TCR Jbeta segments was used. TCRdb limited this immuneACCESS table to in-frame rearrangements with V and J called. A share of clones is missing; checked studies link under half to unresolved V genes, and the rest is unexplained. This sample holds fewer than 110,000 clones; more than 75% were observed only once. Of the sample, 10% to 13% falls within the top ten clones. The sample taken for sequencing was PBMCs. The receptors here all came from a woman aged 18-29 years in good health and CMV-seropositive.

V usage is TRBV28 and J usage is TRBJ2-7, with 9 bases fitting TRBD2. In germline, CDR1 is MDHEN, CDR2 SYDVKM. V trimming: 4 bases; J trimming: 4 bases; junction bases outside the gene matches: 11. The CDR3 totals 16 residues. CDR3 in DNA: TGTGCCAGCAGTTACCATGTAGCGGGAGTTGGGTACGAGCAGTACTTC. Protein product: CASSYHVAGVGYEQYF.

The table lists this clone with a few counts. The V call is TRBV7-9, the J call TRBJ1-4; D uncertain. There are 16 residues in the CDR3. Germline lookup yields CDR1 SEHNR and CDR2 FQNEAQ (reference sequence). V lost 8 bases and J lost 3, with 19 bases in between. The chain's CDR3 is CASGGVKGGSNEKLFF. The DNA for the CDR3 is TGTGCCAGCGGAGGCGTAAAGGGAGGATCTAATGAAAAACTGTTTTTT.

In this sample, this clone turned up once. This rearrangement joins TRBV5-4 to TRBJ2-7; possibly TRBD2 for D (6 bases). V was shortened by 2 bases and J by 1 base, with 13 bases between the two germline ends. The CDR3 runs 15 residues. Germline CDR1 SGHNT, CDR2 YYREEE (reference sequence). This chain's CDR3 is CASSLGGSGSYEQYF. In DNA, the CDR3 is TGTGCCAGCAGCTTAGGTGGTAGCGGTTCCTACGAGCAGTACTTC.